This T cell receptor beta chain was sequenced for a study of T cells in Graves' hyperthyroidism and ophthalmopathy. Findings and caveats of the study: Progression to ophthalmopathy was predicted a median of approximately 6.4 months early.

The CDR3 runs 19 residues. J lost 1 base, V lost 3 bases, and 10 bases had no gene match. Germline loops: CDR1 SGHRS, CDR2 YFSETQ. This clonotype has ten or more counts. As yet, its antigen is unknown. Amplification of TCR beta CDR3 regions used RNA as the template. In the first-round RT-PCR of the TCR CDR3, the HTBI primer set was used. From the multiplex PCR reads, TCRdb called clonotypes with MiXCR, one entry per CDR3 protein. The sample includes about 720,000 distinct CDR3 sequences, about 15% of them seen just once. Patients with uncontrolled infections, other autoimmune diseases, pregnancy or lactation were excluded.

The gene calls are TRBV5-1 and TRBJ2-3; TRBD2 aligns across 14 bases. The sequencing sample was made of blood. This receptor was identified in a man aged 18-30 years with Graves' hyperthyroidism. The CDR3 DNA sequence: TGCGCCAGCAGCTCCCCCGGGACTAGCGGGAGAGGAGGCACAGATACGCAGTATTTT. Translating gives CASSSPGTSGRGGTDTQYF.